This T cell receptor (beta chain) was observed in a study of Ad26.COV2.S vaccination and SARS-CoV-2 variants (dated by TCRdb to 2020 to 2023). In the study overall: Vaccine-arm donors were drawn from COV1001, a multicentre, randomized, double-blind, placebo-controlled phase I-IIa trial of Ad26.COV2.S in healthy adults. Ad26.COV2.S was administered intramuscularly at a dose of 5x10^10 or 1x10^11 viral particles, either as one shot or as two shots given 56 days apart. TCRbeta repertoire sequencing was used to assess the specificity and breadth of SARS-CoV-2-reactive T cell receptors after Ad26.COV2.S vaccination. The TCR-sequenced set comprised approximately 30 samples: about 19 Ad26.COV2.S vaccine recipients, 5 placebo recipients and 8 SARS-CoV-2 convalescent individuals. Trial participants were randomized into five groups of five: low-dose or high-dose Ad26.COV2.S given once or twice, or placebo on both occasions. Investigators did not know the trial group allocation while performing experiments and assessing outcomes.

CDR1 and CDR2 are drawn from the germline V gene (reference sequence): MNHNY, SVGAGI. Relative to germline, V is 6 bases shorter and J is 1 base shorter, with 6 bases between their ends. The CDR3 contains 12 residues, cysteine and phenylalanine counted. Just CDR3 DNA is preserved here, 36 bases in frame from base 1. Comment on this clone: Its antigen is unknown. Base quality data are lacking; no much larger clone is found one base away.

The immunoSEQ Assay was the method used to sequence TCRbeta CDR3 regions. After extraction, genomic DNA underwent amplification by bias-controlled multiplex PCR, followed by high-throughput sequencing. The study's processing was this. Collapsing and filtering of sequences were performed to quantify the absolute abundance of each unique TCRbeta CDR3 region. T cell fraction was estimated by normalization of TCRbeta template counts to usable DNA, with usable DNA being measured through amplification of reference genes present in all nucleated cells. Repertoire TCRs were annotated as SARS-CoV-2-specific by exact matching of V gene, CDR3 amino acid sequence and J gene to a known reactive TCR set. The reference SARS-CoV-2 TCR set was obtained from MIRA and was filtered for enrichment in COVID-19-positive ImmuneCODE repertoires, whereby public or cross-reactive TCRs were removed. Using the MIRA antigens, annotated TCRs were further analysed by specific ORF or by position within an ORF. Breadth was defined as annotated unique rearrangements over total unique productive rearrangements; depth was the summed frequency of those rearrangements. Two-sided Wilcoxon rank-sum tests were applied when comparing TCR breadth between groups. As stored in TCRdb, this immuneACCESS dataset retains in-frame rearrangements with V and J assigned. A fraction of the clones does not appear; measured against another copy, unresolved V genes explain less than half of the discrepancy, and the remainder lacks a known reason. That table supplies the V and J calls and clone size; D and trimming were determined from the DNA. The sample records about 460,000 clones, 80% to 90% of which are singletons. The biggest ten clones account for 1.7% of the sample.

Beyond this particular receptor, the publication reports: Compared with placebo recipients, Ad26.COV2.S recipients showed higher spike-specific TCR breadth (P = 0.0014). According to the authors, total T cell responses may have been underestimated by the TCR breadth and depth analyses. Non-spike TCR breadth was comparable between vaccine and placebo recipients, consistent with the vaccine containing only spike. Substantial breadth of spike-specific CD8+ and CD4+ T cell responses was reported after vaccination. Comparing responses between vaccine doses or regimens was not something the study was powered to do.

The treatment or condition tag for this specimen amounts to: around 19 received Ad26.COV2.S at low or high dose, single or two shots; roughly five received placebo; per-sample allocation not given. Repertoires of vaccine and placebo recipients were sequenced from samples collected on day 63 after the first injection. Cohort 1b enrolled roughly 25 adults aged 18-55 years at a single site in Boston, USA, between 29 July and 7 August 2020. Ad26.COV2.S consisted of a replication-incompetent adenovirus type 26 vector by which a prefusion-stabilized SARS-CoV-2 spike protein from the original Wuhan strain was expressed.

The chain uses TRBV6-6 and TRBJ1-1; TRBD1 is a possible D gene, resting on 5 matching bases. This sequence was found in a person between 18 and 65 years old who received the Ad26.COV2.S COVID-19 vaccine or a placebo. This specimen consisted of peripheral blood, obtained in a trial of Ad26.COV2.S vaccine versus placebo. The DNA is as follows: TGTGCCAGCAGAGGACAGAACACTGAAGCTTTCTTT. This codes for CASRGQNTEAFF.